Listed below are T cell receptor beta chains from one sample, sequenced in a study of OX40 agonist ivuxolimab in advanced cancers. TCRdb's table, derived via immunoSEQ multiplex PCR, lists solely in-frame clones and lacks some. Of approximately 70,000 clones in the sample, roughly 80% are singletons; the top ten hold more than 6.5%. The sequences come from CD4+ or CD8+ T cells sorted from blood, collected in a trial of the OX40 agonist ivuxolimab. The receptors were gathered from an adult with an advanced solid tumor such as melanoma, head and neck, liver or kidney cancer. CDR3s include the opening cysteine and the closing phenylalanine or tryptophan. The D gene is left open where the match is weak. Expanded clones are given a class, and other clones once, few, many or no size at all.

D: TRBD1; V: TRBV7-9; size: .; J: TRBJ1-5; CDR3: CASSPTGNQPQHF; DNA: TGTGCCAGCAGTCCGACAGGGAATCAGCCCCAGCATTTT
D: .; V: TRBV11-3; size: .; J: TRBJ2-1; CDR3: CASSPRLSNEQFF; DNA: TGTGCCAGCAGCCCTAGGTTAAGCAATGAGCAGTTCTTC
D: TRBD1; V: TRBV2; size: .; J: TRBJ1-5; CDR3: CASSGGRGAQPQHF; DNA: TGTGCCAGCAGTGGAGGCAGGGGGGCTCAGCCCCAGCATTTT
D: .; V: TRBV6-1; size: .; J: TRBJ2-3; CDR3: CASSSTDTQYF; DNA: TGTGCCAGCAGTAGCACAGATACGCAGTATTTT
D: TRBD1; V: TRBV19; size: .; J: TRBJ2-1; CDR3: CASSIPGQGYNEQFF; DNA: TGTGCCAGTAGTATCCCGGGACAGGGATACAATGAGCAGTTCTTC
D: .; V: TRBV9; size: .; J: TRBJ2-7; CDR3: CASSVGGGSGEQCF; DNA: .
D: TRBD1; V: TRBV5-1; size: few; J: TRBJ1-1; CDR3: CASSLAGQGTSEAFF; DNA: TGCGCCAGCAGCTTGGCGGGACAGGGGACATCCGAAGCTTTCTTT
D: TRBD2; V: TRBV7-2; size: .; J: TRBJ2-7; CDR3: CASSRNSGGGEQYF; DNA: TGTGCCAGCAGCCGAAATAGCGGGGGGGGCGAGCAGTACTTC
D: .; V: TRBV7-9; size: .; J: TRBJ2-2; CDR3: CASRTGTTAGELFF; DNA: TGTGCCAGCAGGACCGGGACGACGGCAGGGGAGCTGTTTTTT
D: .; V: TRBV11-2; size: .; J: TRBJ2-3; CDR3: CASSLLGVVVYGQYF; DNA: TGTGCCAGCAGCTTACTGGGAGTCGTCGTCTATGGGCAGTATTTT
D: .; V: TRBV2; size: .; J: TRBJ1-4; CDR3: CASSIRQFEKLFF; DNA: TGTGCCAGCAGTATCAGACAGTTTGAAAAACTGTTTTTT
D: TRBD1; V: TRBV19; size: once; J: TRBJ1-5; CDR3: CASSPTGGGSNQPQHF; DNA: TGTGCCAGCTCTCCAACAGGGGGCGGCAGCAATCAGCCCCAGCATTTT
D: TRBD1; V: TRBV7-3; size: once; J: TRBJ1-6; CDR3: CASSLRDRGGNSPLHF; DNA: TGTGCCAGCAGCCTCCGGGACAGGGGCGGGAATTCACCCCTCCACTTT
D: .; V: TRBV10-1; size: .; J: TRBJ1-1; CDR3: CASSYPGGEAFF; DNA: TGCGCCAGCAGTTACCCCGGGGGGGAAGCTTTCTTT
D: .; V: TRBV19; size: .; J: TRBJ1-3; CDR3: CASTQGAGNTIYF; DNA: TGTGCCAGTACCCAGGGTGCTGGAAACACCATATATTTT
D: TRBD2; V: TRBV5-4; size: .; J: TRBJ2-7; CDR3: CASSFSGGSYEQYF; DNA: TGTGCCAGCAGCTTTAGCGGGGGTTCCTACGAGCAGTACTTC
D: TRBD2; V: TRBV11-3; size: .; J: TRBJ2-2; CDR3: CASSLSRSGGNTGELFF; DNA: TGTGCCAGCAGCTTATCTCGTAGCGGGGGAAACACCGGGGAGCTGTTTTTT
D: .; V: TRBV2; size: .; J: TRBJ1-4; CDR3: CASSEDSTNEKLFF; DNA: TGTGCCAGCAGTGAGGACAGCACTAATGAAAAACTGTTTTTT
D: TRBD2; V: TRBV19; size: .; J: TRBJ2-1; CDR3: CASSRTSAYNEQFF; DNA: TGTGCCAGTAGTAGGACTAGCGCCTACAATGAGCAGTTCTTC
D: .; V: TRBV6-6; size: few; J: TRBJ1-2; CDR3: CASSYSSGAYGYTF; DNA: TGTGCCAGCAGTTACTCGTCAGGGGCCTATGGCTACACCTTC
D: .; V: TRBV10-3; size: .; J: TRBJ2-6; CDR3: CAISPLAVSGANVLTF; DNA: TGTGCCATCAGTCCCTTAGCGGTCTCTGGGGCCAACGTCCTGACTTTC
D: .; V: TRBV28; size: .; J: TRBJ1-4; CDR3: CASSAGGFLEKLFF; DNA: TGTGCCAGCAGTGCCGGGGGGTTTTTAGAAAAACTGTTTTTT
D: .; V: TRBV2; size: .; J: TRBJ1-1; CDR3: CASSDSMNTEAFF; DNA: TGTGCCAGCAGCGACAGCATGAACACTGAAGCTTTCTTT